This T cell receptor beta chain was identified in a study of T cells in Graves' hyperthyroidism and ophthalmopathy. This clonotype was counted at least ten times. This CDR3 comprises 16 residues. V was pared by 2 bases and J by 4 bases, with 4 bases of the junction left unmatched. The germline gives CDR1 MNHNY, CDR2 SVGAGI (reference sequence). Amplification yielded TCR beta CDR3 regions, with RNA transcripts as the source. A set of HTBI primers served as the primers for a first-round RT-PCR of the TCR CDR3. Each CDR3 protein is one row after TCRdb ran MiXCR on the multiplex PCR reads. The sample includes fewer than 650,000 distinct CDR3 sequences, about 14% seen only once; the top ten take 5% to 7%. The PBMCs studied were ones that came from 9 to 10 ml fresh peripheral blood.

This chain links TRBV6-6 with TRBJ2-2, with 10 positions matching TRBD1. This receptor was identified in a woman aged 30 to 39 with Graves' hyperthyroidism that later progressed to Graves' ophthalmopathy. Source material: blood. The CDR3 DNA sequence: TGTGCCAGCAGTTACCCCCGGACAGGGGGCACCGGGGAGCTGTTTTTT. Translated: CASSYPRTGGTGELFF.